These 26 T cell receptor beta chains originate from one sample sequenced in a study of molecular identifiers for immune sequencing clone quantification. TCRdb processed the PCR reads anew with MiXCR; each CDR3 protein has one entry. The repertoire holds around 480,000 distinct CDR3 sequences, about a fifth seen once, with around 0.86% in the top ten. The source material was naive CD8+ T cells from blood, with Jurkat cell RNA spiked in. Subset noted: FACS-sorted CD8+CD4-CCR7+CD45RA+ naive T cells. Receptor source: a human donor in good health. Some libraries in this study had Jurkat cell RNA spiked in.

The DNA for the CDR3 is TGTGCCAGCAGTCTTAGGGGCAGGGACCCAGGTACTGGAAACACCATATATTTT. Its translation is CASSLRGRDPGTGNTIYF. The V and J genes are TRBV28 and TRBJ1-3; D is perhaps TRBD1 (5 bases). The CDR3 covers 18 residues. The germline V gene encodes CDR1 MDHEN and CDR2 SYDVKM. V lost 5 bases and J lost 2, with 22 bases in between.

In its sample, this clonotype was seen many times. V gene TRBV4-3 combines with J gene TRBJ2-7; D not certain. V was trimmed by 1 base and J by 2 bases, leaving 12 bases between them. The CDR3 runs 15 residues. Germline values: CDR1 LGHNA, CDR2 YSLEER. The CDR3 DNA reads as TGCGCCAGCAGCCAAGTTTGGGGTACAACCTACGAGCAGTACTTC. Residues: CASSQVWGTTYEQYF.

The sample holds a few counts of this clonotype. The V gene is TRBV20-1, the J gene TRBJ2-7, with 7 bases matching TRBD2. V lost 5 bases to trimming and J lost 0 bases; unmatched junction nucleotides: 4. In germline, CDR1 is DFQATT, CDR2 SNEGSKA (reference sequence). The CDR3 has 13 residues. The CDR3 bases are TGCAGTGCTGAGCGGGGTCTCTCCTACGAGCAGTACTTC. Protein sequence: CSAERGLSYEQYF.

This clonotype was observed at least ten times. The CDR3 is CSATPAAGGNYEQYF. CDR3 bases: TGCAGTGCCACCCCGGCAGCGGGAGGGAATTACGAGCAGTACTTC. The chain links TRBV20-1 to TRBJ2-7; 10 nucleotides match TRBD2. V lost 6 bases to trimming and J lost 4 bases; unmatched junction nucleotides: 12. Germline CDR1 reads DFQATT; CDR2 reads SNEGSKA (reference sequence). The CDR3 has 15 residues.

J is TRBJ2-7 and V is TRBV7-9, with D possibly TRBD1 on 6 matching bases. Germline V gives CDR1 SEHNR, CDR2 FQNEAQ (reference sequence). V shed 5 bases and J shed 5 bases, with 19 bases lying between them. This CDR3 is 15 amino acids long. This chain's CDR3 is CASSPPGTPSNEQYF. The CDR3 DNA follows: TGTGCCAGCAGCCCGCCCGGGACACCATCAAACGAGCAGTACTTC.

This clonotype was observed at least ten times. This chain uses TRBV28 with TRBJ1-2; D not resolved. V dropped 6 bases and J dropped 5 bases, with 7 bases sitting between them. The CDR3 runs to 11 residues. CDR1 is MDHEN and CDR2 is SYDVKM in the germline V gene. The CDR3 DNA is TGTGCCAGCAGCCGTGAATATGGCTACACCTTC. Translation gives CASSREYGYTF.

Many counts were recorded for this clonotype. The chain joins TRBV29-1 to TRBJ2-3, with D possibly TRBD1 on 6 matching bases. Trimming cost V 3 bases and J 4 bases, with 17 bases left between them. The CDR3 runs 15 residues. From germline, CDR1 is SQVTM and CDR2 ANQGSEA. CDR3 amino acids: CSVESGRRGADTQYF. For the CDR3, the DNA is TGCAGCGTTGAGTCGGGCCGCAGGGGTGCAGATACGCAGTATTTT.

This clonotype was counted only a few times. The gene calls are TRBV7-6 and TRBJ2-7; TRBD2 matches at 8 bases. V dropped 1 base and J dropped 7; count of bases not matched to a gene: 9. The CDR3 extends over 15 amino acids. The germline CDR1 and CDR2 sequences are SGHVS and FNYEAQ. The CDR3 spells CASSLELGAGAEQYF. The CDR3 bases are TGTGCCAGCAGCTTAGAACTGGGAGCGGGAGCGGAGCAGTACTTC.

This clonotype was observed a few times. This chain joins TRBV11-2 and TRBJ1-4; possible D gene TRBD1, 5 bases. The CDR3 extends over 16 amino acids. Trimming removed 4 bases from V and 4 bases from J, with 16 bases in between. Per germline, CDR1 SGHAT and CDR2 FQNNGV. The CDR3 sequence: CASSSTRWDFNEKLFF. The CDR3 DNA is TGTGCCAGCAGCTCGACTAGATGGGACTTTAATGAAAAACTGTTTTTT. The variable domain in full, with the rest retrieved from reference TRBV11-2 and TRBJ1-4, is EAGVAQSPRYKIIEKRQSVAFWCNPISGHATLYWYQQILGQGPKLLIQFQNNGVVDDSQLPKDRFSAERLKGVDSTLKIQPAKLEDSAVYLCASSSTRWDFNEKLFFGSGTQLSVL.

This clonotype has ten or more counts. The genes are TRBV29-1 and TRBJ1-1; 7 bases line up with TRBD1. After removal of 3 bases from V and 3 bases from J, the junction contained 1 base not matched to a gene. There are 12 residues in the CDR3. Germline V gene sequence: CDR1 SQVTM, CDR2 ANQGSEA. The CDR3 region has the DNA TGCAGCGTTGACAGGGGGGACACTGAAGCTTTCTTT. Its translation is CSVDRGDTEAFF.

This clonotype was recorded a few times. This rearrangement joins TRBV20-1 to TRBJ1-1, with unresolved D. The germline gives CDR1 DFQATT, CDR2 SNEGSKA (reference sequence). The CDR3 covers 13 residues. V shed 6 bases and J shed 6 bases, with 17 bases lying between them. CDR3 amino acids: CSALTIFHPEAFF. The CDR3 DNA sequence: TGCAGTGCGCTAACAATCTTCCACCCTGAAGCTTTCTTT.

To note about this clonotype: The germline gene is not matched at one end of the junction; a read error may be the cause. The chain couples TRBV4-2 to TRBJ2-1; D is perhaps TRBD1 or TRBD2 (5 bases each). The CDR3 length is 15 residues. The germline CDR1 and CDR2 sequences are LGHNA and YNFKEQ. CDR3 amino acids: CVSSPRDAGRNEQFF. CDR3 nucleotide sequence: TGTGTCAGCAGCCCCCGGGACGCCGGCCGGAATGAGCAGTTCTTC.

This sequence joins TRBV6-5 and TRBJ2-1; TRBD1 or TRBD2 may be the D gene (5 bases each). V lost 2 bases, J lost 6 bases, and 14 bases lay in between. The CDR3 has 15 amino acids. Germline V lookup: CDR1 MNHEY, CDR2 SVGAGI. The CDR3 spells CASSYLTGPSNEQFF. The CDR3 nucleotides are TGTGCCAGCAGTTACCTCACGGGACCAAGCAATGAGCAGTTCTTC.

This clonotype was counted between two and nine times. This sequence joins TRBV7-9 and TRBJ2-1; 10 positions match TRBD1. J was trimmed by 6 bases and V by 4 bases; bases with no gene match: 9. This CDR3 region has 16 residues. The germline V gene has CDR1 SEHNR and CDR2 FQNEAQ (reference sequence). The CDR3: CASSSTPGQGLNEQFF. The CDR3 DNA is TGTGCCAGCAGCTCAACACCGGGACAGGGGCTCAATGAGCAGTTCTTC. Together with reference TRBV7-9 and TRBJ2-1, the CDR3 gives the full variable domain: DTGVSQNPRHKITKRGQNVTFRCDPISEHNRLYWYRQTLGQGPEFLTYFQNEAQLEKSRLLSDRFSAERPKGSFSTLEIQRTEQGDSAMYLCASSSTPGQGLNEQFFGPGTRLTVL.

This clonotype came up a few times. The CDR3: CASSQGSAGPNTEAFF. The CDR3 coding sequence is TGCGCCAGCAGCCAAGGATCAGCAGGCCCGAACACTGAAGCTTTCTTT. V gene TRBV4-3 combines with J gene TRBJ1-1, with D unresolved. CDR1 LGHNA and CDR2 YSLEER come from the germline V gene. V was shortened by 1 base and J by 1 base, with 13 bases between the two germline ends. The CDR3 has 16 residues.

This clonotype was seen many times. The chain uses TRBV12-3 or TRBV12-4 and TRBJ1-2, with TRBD1 matching over 9 bases. V was clipped by 5 bases and J by 6 bases; unmatched bases: 4. This CDR3 is 13 amino acids long. The DNA for the CDR3 is TGTGCCAGCAGTCCCGGGACAGGGCATGGCTACACCTTC. This sequence encodes CASSPGTGHGYTF.

Turning to this clonotype: As the CDR3 is not closed by the conserved phenylalanine or tryptophan, this likely results from a read error. This chain joins TRBV6-5 and TRBJ1-1; no firm D call. There are 15 residues in the CDR3. Germline V lookup: CDR1 MNHEY, CDR2 SVGAGI. V was cut by 1 base and J by 1 base, with 10 bases left in between. The CDR3 loop is CASSYYPLANTEAFS. As DNA, the CDR3 is TGTGCCAGCAGTTACTACCCCCTGGCGAACACTGAAGCTTTCTCT.

The V and J genes are TRBV12-3 or TRBV12-4 and TRBJ1-6, with D unresolved. CDR3 length: 18 amino acids. Trimming stripped 0 bases from V and 0 bases from J, with 12 bases between. The CDR3 loop is CASSLAFRVSSYNSPLHF. CDR3 nucleotides: TGTGCCAGCAGTTTAGCTTTCCGAGTCTCCTCCTATAATTCACCCCTCCACTTT.

The chain has TRBV19 and TRBJ2-5, with D hard to call. CDR1 is LNHDA, CDR2 SQIVND, per germline (reference sequence). Trimming pared 11 bases from V and 0 bases from J, leaving 16 bases between. The CDR3 runs to 14 residues. The CDR3 reads CAGGPDGNQETQYF. In nucleotides, the CDR3 is TGTGCCGGTGGCCCGGACGGTAACCAAGAGACCCAGTACTTC. Full variable domain (outside the CDR3, taken from reference TRBV19 and TRBJ2-5): DGGITQSPKYLFRKEGQNVTLSCEQNLNHDAMYWYRQDPGQGLRLIYYSQIVNDFQKGDIAEGYSVSREKKESFPLTVTSAQKNPTAFYLCAGGPDGNQETQYFGPGTRLLVL.

This clonotype was counted once. The chain joins TRBV4-1 to TRBJ1-2; 9 bases line up with TRBD1. V shed 1 base and J 0 bases; nucleotides not matched to a gene: 9. The CDR3 extends over 18 amino acids. Germline V gene data show CDR1 as MGHRA and CDR2 as YSYEKL. CDR3 protein: CASSQVGGQGHANYGYTF. The CDR3 nucleotides are TGCGCCAGCAGCCAAGTGGGCGGACAGGGGCATGCTAACTATGGCTACACCTTC.

Points on this clonotype: This may arise from a read error, as a much more abundant clone is one base away. The chain uses TRBV7-9 and TRBJ1-3; D unclear. The germline gives CDR1 SEHNR, CDR2 FQNEAQ (reference sequence). CDR3 length: 15 amino acids. This CDR3 reads CASSLGAAVGDTIYF. The CDR3 nucleotides are TGTGCCAGCAGCTTAGGTGCTGCAGTTGGAGACACCATATATTTT.

This chain connects TRBV30 to TRBJ2-1; no clear D gene. Between the trimmed V and J ends, which lost 3 bases and 9 bases, there was a span of 15 bases. The CDR3 contains 13 residues. Germline V gene lookup returns CDR1 GTSNPN and CDR2 SVGIG (reference sequence). The CDR3 loop is CAWSKVAPSEQFF. The CDR3 nucleotides read TGTGCCTGGAGCAAGGTGGCCCCGAGTGAGCAGTTCTTC.

Many counts were recorded for this clonotype. V and J are TRBV30 and TRBJ2-1, with D perhaps matching TRBD2 (5 bases). Between the trimmed V and J ends, which lost 4 bases and 0 bases, there was a span of 10 bases. Germline CDR1 reads GTSNPN; CDR2 reads SVGIG (reference sequence). The CDR3 runs to 14 residues. The CDR3 reads CAWIGISSYNEQFF. As DNA, the CDR3 is TGTGCCTGGATCGGGATTAGCTCCTACAATGAGCAGTTCTTC.

This clonotype has just a few counts. The rearrangement links TRBV28 to TRBJ2-5; tentatively, D is TRBD1 (5 bases). This CDR3 is 15 amino acids long. Per the germline V gene, CDR1 is MDHEN and CDR2 is SYDVKM. Trimming shortened V by 3 bases and J by 7 bases, and 18 bases separated the two germline ends. The CDR3 protein is CASSLGSREVGTQYF. The CDR3 DNA follows: TGTGCCAGCAGTTTGGGGTCCAGGGAAGTCGGGACCCAGTACTTC.

This clonotype was seen only a few times. Compared with germline, one end of the junction differs, possibly owing to a read error. The V gene is TRBV11-2, the J gene TRBJ1-2; D remains unclear. The germline gives CDR1 SGHAT, CDR2 FQNNGV. The CDR3 runs to 15 residues. CDR3 sequence (DNA): TGTGCTAGCAGCTCCCTCTCGACAAATAACTATGGCTACACCTTC. Protein sequence: CASSSLSTNNYGYTF.

This clonotype was counted at least ten times. The chain has TRBV27 and TRBJ1-5; D not resolved. Trimming cost V 0 bases and J 0 bases, with 6 bases left between them. This CDR3 has 15 amino acids. The V gene's germline CDR1 is MNHEY and CDR2 SMNVEV (reference sequence). The chain's CDR3 is CASSLSSLSNQPQHF. The CDR3, as DNA: TGTGCCAGCAGTTTATCGAGCCTTAGCAATCAGCCCCAGCATTTT.